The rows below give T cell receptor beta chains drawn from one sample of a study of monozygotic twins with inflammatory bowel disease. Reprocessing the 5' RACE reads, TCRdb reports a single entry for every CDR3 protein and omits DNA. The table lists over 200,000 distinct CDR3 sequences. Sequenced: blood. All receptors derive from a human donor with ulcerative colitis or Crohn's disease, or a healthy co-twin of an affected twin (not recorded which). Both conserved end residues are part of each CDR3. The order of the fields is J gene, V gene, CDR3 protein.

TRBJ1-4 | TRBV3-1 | CASSSGVANEKLFF
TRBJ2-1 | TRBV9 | CASSVERGGNEQFF
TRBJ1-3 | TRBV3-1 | CASSTGTDGNTIYF
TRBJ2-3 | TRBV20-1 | CSAPSLLSGATDTQYF
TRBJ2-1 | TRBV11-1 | CASSPRRAGTTSSYNEQFF
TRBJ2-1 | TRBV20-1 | CSASAGVYNEQFF
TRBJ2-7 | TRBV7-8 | CASSSERGQGYEQYF
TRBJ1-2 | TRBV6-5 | CASSYSINRDGYTF
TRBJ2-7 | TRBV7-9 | CASSNLPLNSYEQYF
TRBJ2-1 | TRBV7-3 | CASSRNRDSYNEQFF
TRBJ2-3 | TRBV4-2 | CASSPRHLAGGLGTQYF
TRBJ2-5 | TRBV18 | CASSPDRPQETQYF
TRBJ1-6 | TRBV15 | CATSRDRGPGSPLHF
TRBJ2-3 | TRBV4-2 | CASSLQLLAGLHTQYF
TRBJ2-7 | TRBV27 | CASSSYNSPPGEQYF
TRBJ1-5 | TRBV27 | CASSSAQGGGKPQHF
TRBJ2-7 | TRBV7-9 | CASSLRTGTSYEQYF
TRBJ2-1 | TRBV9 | CASSTSGGTYNEQFF
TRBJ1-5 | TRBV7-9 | CASSPRANQPQHF
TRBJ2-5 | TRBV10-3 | CAISSGTSGETQYF
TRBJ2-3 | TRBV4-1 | CASSRGQHTDTQYF
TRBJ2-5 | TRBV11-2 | CASSLPGQETQYF
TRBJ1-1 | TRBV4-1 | CASSRQQGQSNTEAFF
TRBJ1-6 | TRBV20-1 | CSASFGGLKNSPLHF
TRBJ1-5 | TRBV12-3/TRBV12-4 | CASRSGGIRNQPQHF
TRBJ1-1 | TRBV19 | CASSIPGTEAFF
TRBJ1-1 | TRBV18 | CASSREVQDTEAFF
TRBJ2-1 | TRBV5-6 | CASSPPGHYNEQFF
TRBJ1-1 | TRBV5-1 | CASSLDSEAFF
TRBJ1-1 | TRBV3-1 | CASSRAVGTGEGNTEAFF
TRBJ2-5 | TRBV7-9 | CASSADRGRETQYF
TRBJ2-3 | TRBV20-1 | CSTRLAHFTDTQYF
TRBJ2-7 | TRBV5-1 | CASSPPLAGYYEEYF
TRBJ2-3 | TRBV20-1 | CSARDPGTGGLDTQYF
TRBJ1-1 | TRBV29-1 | CSVVADIRNTEAFF
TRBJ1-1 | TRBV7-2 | CASRTGMNTEAFF
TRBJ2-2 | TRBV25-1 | CVSRGGQGVNWELFF
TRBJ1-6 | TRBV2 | CASSDRGASYNSPLHF
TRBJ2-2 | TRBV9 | CASSATAGVSGELFF
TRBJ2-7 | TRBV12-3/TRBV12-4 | CASSLGRDEQYF
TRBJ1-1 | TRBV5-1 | CASSLDSGTEAFF
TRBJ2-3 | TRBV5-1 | CASSLRPGGTDTQYF
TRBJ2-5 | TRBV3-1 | CASSLRVGQETQYF
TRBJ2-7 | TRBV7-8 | CASSLNRGQQYEQYF
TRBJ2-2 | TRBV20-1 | CSARDPGQGNTGELFF
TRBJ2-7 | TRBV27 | CASSPYRAFYEQYF
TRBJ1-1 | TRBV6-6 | CASSKRTGNTEAFF
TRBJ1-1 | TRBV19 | CASSIEDLSNTEAFF
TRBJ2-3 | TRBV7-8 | CASSPPKGGAGGPDTQYF
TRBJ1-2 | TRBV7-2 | CASSLRNRNNYGYTF
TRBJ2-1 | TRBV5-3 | CARRFTGPSSYRAQFF